The 16 T cell receptor beta chains below come from one sample, sequenced in a study of T cells in women clearing cervical HPV infection. The data were produced by immunoSEQ multiplex PCR, yet TCRdb's version contains in-frame clones alone and is incomplete. Recorded for this sample: 30,000 to 45,000 clones. Sequenced: blood buffy coat. These receptors were collected from a woman aged 18-70 years with a cervical HPV16 infection that either progressed to CIN3+ or cleared (not recorded which).

Turning to this clone: The sequenced fragment ends 3 residues before the CDR3 boundary, so the rest is inferred from the germline J gene. The chain employs TRBV20-1 and TRBJ2-4; D is uncertain. The CDR3 totals 15 residues. Per the germline V gene, CDR1 is DFQATT and CDR2 is SNEGSKA (reference sequence). Trimming stripped 2 bases from V and 1 base from J, with 12 bases between. Incomplete CDR3 DNA: TGCAGTGCTAGATCAGCGACGTTGGCCAAAAACATT. Translated, it gives CSARSATLAKNI. The whole CDR3 region reads CSARSATLAKNIQYF.

To note about this clone: The read ends 3 residues before the CDR3 terminus; that terminus is restored from the germline J gene. The chain combines TRBV30 with TRBJ2-3; D not certain. The CDR3 consists of 12 residues. Germline CDR1 and CDR2: GTSNPN and SVGIG (reference sequence). V dropped 4 bases and J dropped 4 bases, with 9 bases sitting between them. CDR3 bases read: TGTGCCTGGACCCTAGTTCCAGATACG. Translated, it gives CAWTLVPDT. The entire CDR3 sequence reads CAWTLVPDTQYF.

Concerning this clone: The CDR3 end falls 3 residues outside the read, so it is completed with the germline J gene. J is TRBJ2-3 and V is TRBV6-2 or TRBV6-3; TRBD1 agrees at 7 bases. CDR1 MNHEY and CDR2 SVGEGT come from the germline V gene. Unmatched junction bases numbered 10, after V lost 0 bases and J lost 4 bases. The CDR3 consists of 17 residues. This chain's CDR3 is CASSYSPGGDFADTQYF. The covered CDR3 bases are TGTGCCAGCAGTTACTCTCCAGGGGGTGATTTCGCAGATACG.

Points on this clone: The CDR3 end lies 3 residues beyond the end of the read and is filled in from the germline J gene. This rearrangement joins TRBV28 to TRBJ1-6; no clear D. This CDR3 is built from 12 residues. Trimming took 5 bases from V and 9 from J, leaving 8 bases between them. Germline V gene data show CDR1 as MDHEN and CDR2 as SYDVKM. The sequenced CDR3 bases are TGTGCCAGCAGTCCTCAGAGTTCACCC. Its translation is CASSPQSSP. The complete CDR3 reads CASSPQSSPLHF. The entire variable domain, with the rest obtained from reference TRBV28 and TRBJ1-6, is as follows: DVKVTQSSRYLVKRTGEKVFLECVQDMDHENMFWYRQDPGLGLRLIYFSYDVKMKEKGDIPEGYSVSREKKERFSLILESASTNQTSMYLCASSPQSSPLHFGNGTRLTVT.

To note about this clone: The missing CDR3 end, 3 residues past where the read stops, is filled in from the germline J gene. The rearrangement joins TRBV13 to TRBJ2-7; D is possibly TRBD2 (6 bases). The CDR3 consists of 15 residues. The ends were cut back, 5 bases at V and 1 base at J, with 15 bases in the middle. CDR1 is PRHDT and CDR2 is FYEKMQ in the germline V gene (reference sequence). CDR3 DNA, as far as it was read: TGTGCCAGCAGCAGAAACCGGGACTCTTCCTACGAG. Protein: CASSRNRDSSYE. The entire CDR3 is CASSRNRDSSYEQYF.

Remarks on this clone: The missing CDR3 end, 3 residues past where the read stops, is filled in from the germline J gene. This chain links TRBV5-1 with TRBJ2-6; 9 nucleotides agree with TRBD1. The germline V gene has CDR1 SGHRS and CDR2 YFSETQ. Trimming cost V 4 bases and J 0 bases; bases outside gene matches: 5. CDR3 size: 17 residues. CDR3 bases read: TGCGCCAGCAGCGAGGGACAGGGAAGCTCTGGGGCCAACGTC. Translation: CASSEGQGSSGANV. Given in full, the CDR3 is CASSEGQGSSGANVLTF.

As concerns this clone: The CDR3 end falls 3 residues outside the read, so it is completed with the germline J gene. The chain has TRBV28 and TRBJ2-3, with D perhaps TRBD1 (5 bases). Germline V gene data show CDR1 as MDHEN and CDR2 as SYDVKM. The germline V and J ends were trimmed by 6 bases and 6 bases, with 19 bases remaining between them. The CDR3 sequence is 15 residues long. The CDR3 is CASSTGGRPLDTQYF. Partial CDR3 DNA: TGTGCCAGCAGCACAGGCGGACGTCCCCTCGATACG.

About this clone: The CDR3 is cut off 3 residues early in the read; its end comes from the germline J gene. This chain connects TRBV20-1 to TRBJ1-1, with 11 bases matching TRBD1. The V gene end was trimmed by 6 bases and the J gene end by 3 bases; junction bases not matched to a gene: 6. Looked up from germline, CDR1 is DFQATT and CDR2 is SNEGSKA (reference sequence). The CDR3 runs to 14 residues. The CDR3 is CSAKRGQGDTEAFF. Incomplete CDR3 DNA: TGCAGTGCCAAAAGGGGACAGGGGGACACTGAA.

Concerning this clone: Read data end 3 residues before the CDR3 end; the end is taken from the germline J gene. The chain recombines TRBV18 with TRBJ2-3; TRBD2 matches 9 bases. CDR1 is KGHSH, CDR2 LQKENI, per germline. The CDR3 is 17 residues long. The CDR3: CASSPVSGRSSFTTQYF. The CDR3 bases that were read are TGTGCCAGCTCACCGGTAAGCGGGAGGTCCTCGTTTACGACG.

Notes on this clone: The observed sequence ends 3 residues before the CDR3 terminus, with the missing tail filled in from the germline J gene. The chain joins TRBV28 to TRBJ2-7; tentatively, D is TRBD1 (6 bases). Germline CDR1 is MDHEN and CDR2 is SYDVKM. The CDR3 covers 14 residues. With 2 bases removed from V and 5 bases from J, the gap between germline ends came to 13 bases. The covered CDR3 bases are TGTGCCAGCAGTTTACATACAGGGAAGAACGAG. Translating it yields CASSLHTGKNE. The whole CDR3 sequence is CASSLHTGKNEQYF.

With regard to this clone: The read gets to within 3 residues of the CDR3 end, and the germline J gene fills in the rest. V is TRBV2 and J is TRBJ1-2; no clear D. CDR1 and CDR2 from the germline V gene are SNHLY and FYNNEI. Deletions cut 3 bases from V and 4 bases from J, with 9 bases between. This CDR3 has 13 amino acids. CDR3 bases read: TGTGCCAGCAGTGAGTCGCGGATCTATGGC. Translating it yields CASSESRIYG. The entire CDR3 protein is CASSESRIYGYTF.

Remarks on this clone: With the read ending 3 residues before the CDR3 end, the germline J gene is used to fill in that end. The chain couples TRBV18 to TRBJ1-3; D is uncertain. This CDR3 has 16 residues. V gave up 4 bases and J gave up 4 bases, with 17 bases separating them. Per the germline V gene, CDR1 is KGHSH and CDR2 is LQKENI. Here the CDR3 reads CASSLVDMAQGNTIYF. The CDR3 bases that were read are TGTGCCAGCTCACTGGTCGACATGGCGCAAGGAAACACC.

Worth noting for this clone: Read coverage stops 3 residues before the CDR3 terminus; the germline J gene supplies the remainder. The chain carries TRBV30 and TRBJ1-6, with D perhaps matching TRBD1 (5 bases). In germline, CDR1 is GTSNPN, CDR2 SVGIG (reference sequence). CDR3 length: 17 residues. Trimming shortened V by 2 bases and J by 6 bases, and 20 bases separated the two germline ends. CDR3 sequence reads: CAWSMVMGGTINSPLHF. CDR3 bases read: TGTGCCTGGAGTATGGTTATGGGAGGGACTATTAATTCACCC.

For this clone: The read terminates 3 residues ahead of where the CDR3 ends, so the germline J gene completes it. The rearrangement joins TRBV6-1 to TRBJ1-4; D is ambiguous. The V end lost 2 bases, the J end lost 3 bases, and 7 bases lay between the germline ends. Germline V gives CDR1 MNHNS, CDR2 SASEGT. The CDR3 runs to 14 residues. CDR3: CASSESTANEKLFF. CDR3 bases read: TGTGCCAGCAGTGAAAGCACAGCTAATGAAAAA.

With respect to this clone: The CDR3 goes on 3 residues after the read ends, and that part is filled in from the germline J gene. This chain joins TRBV24-1 and TRBJ2-1; 9 nucleotides agree with TRBD2. V was pared by 4 bases and J by 8 bases, with 8 bases of the junction left unmatched. The length of the CDR3 is 15 residues. CDR1 is KGHDR, CDR2 SFDVKD, per germline. The CDR3 bases that were read are TGTGCCACCAGTGACTTTAGCGGGAGTTGGCATGAG. Protein sequence: CATSDFSGSWHE. The whole CDR3 is CATSDFSGSWHEQFF.

As regards this clone: The CDR3 end falls 3 residues outside the read, so it is completed with the germline J gene. The V gene is TRBV2, the J gene TRBJ1-1, with 8 bases fitting TRBD1. The CDR3 is 14 amino acids. Germline V gene lookup returns CDR1 SNHLY and CDR2 FYNNEI. Losses at the gene ends were 6 bases for V and 4 bases for J; bases not matched to a gene: 7. The CDR3 DNA, read in part, is TGTGCCAGCAGGGCAGGGGGCAGTCGCACTGAA. This translates into CASRAGGSRTE. The complete CDR3 sequence is CASRAGGSRTEAFF.